The sequence of this T cell receptor beta chain was determined in a study of T cells in Graves' hyperthyroidism and ophthalmopathy (dated by TCRdb to between 2018 and 2020). About the study as a whole: Peripheral blood samples were taken at the time of initial diagnosis, prior to any treatment. To identify TCR V-J signatures that set the groups apart, the researchers used a discovery cohort of more than 95 patients, made up of under 50 with Graves' ophthalmopathy and some 56 with stable Graves' hyperthyroidism. Whether ophthalmopathy could be predicted prospectively was tested in an independent validation cohort made up of approximately 19 hyperthyroidism patients plus 17 patients who later progressed to ophthalmopathy. The 75 to 100 discovery patients were divided at random into training and test sets in a 7:3 ratio. Thyroid tissue and blood T-cell repertoires from six Graves' hyperthyroidism patients were also compared in the study. Following sampling, methimazole starting at 30 mg daily was given to hyperthyroidism patients, and high-dose intravenous methylprednisolone was given to ophthalmopathy patients. TCR Vbeta CDR3 sequencing of fewer than 150 peripheral blood samples (under 45 ophthalmopathy, about 80 hyperthyroidism and approximately 17 progressor patients) is reported in the paper.

The paper as a whole reports these results and caveats: Sample size was not statistically predetermined, and blinding of investigators to group allocation was not performed. In cross-validation, a model built on a 13 V-J signature told ophthalmopathy apart from stable hyperthyroidism with approximately 90% sensitivity and around 84% specificity, and in testing the same model reached 80%/75%. In validation, progression to ophthalmopathy was predicted by the model with roughly 69% sensitivity and roughly 76% specificity, a median of approximately 7.1 months before onset. Most expanded thyroid clonotypes (frequency above 0.001) were also detected in blood, a finding suggesting that blood repertoires may reflect thyroid immune responses.

A patient counted as having stable Graves' hyperthyroidism if no progression to ophthalmopathy occurred over 18 months of follow-up. Hyperthyroidism patients were aged 18 to 65 years and newly diagnosed, with disease duration of less than 2 months. Any patient with an uncontrolled infection, another autoimmune disease, pregnancy or lactation was excluded. Diagnoses relied on clinical symptoms, serum thyroxine and TRAb, thyroid ultrasound and orbital computed tomography. PBMCs were isolated from about 9 ml of fresh peripheral blood by Ficoll-Paque density gradient centrifugation. Total RNA was extracted with Trizol reagent, and quality was checked on an Agilent 2100 Bioanalyzer. This clonotype was counted at least ten times. This receptor's antigen is unknown. Qualities for individual bases were not recorded, and no much larger clone is one base off. Amplification of TCR beta CDR3 regions was carried out from RNA transcripts. For the first round of RT-PCR on the TCR CDR3, the HTBI primer set was used together with the Qiagen OneStep RT-PCR kit. A second multiplex PCR round built the libraries, followed by size selection and purification. The libraries were sequenced on an Illumina HiSeq2000 using paired-end 100 bp reads. The paper's processing steps were these. SOAPnuke was used to process the raw data, throwing out any read that contained adapters or uncalled bases, had a mean Phred below 15, or lacked an exact constant-primer or identifier match. High-quality paired reads were merged using COPE v1.2.5, and each unique nucleotide sequence was defined as a clonotype. MiTCR v1.1 was used to align clonotypes to the IMGT TRBV, TRBD and TRBJ reference segments. Analysis was restricted to V-J combinations with a frequency above 0.0001, which covered just over 98% of repertoires. The TCS score was defined as the ratio of F50 (clonal expansion) to E x V (chaos), calculated using BLOSUM62-based TCRdist between CDR3 peptides within each V-J. Welch's t-statistics and random forest reduced roughly 530 V-J features to about 13, which were used in a naive Bayes classifier (R e1071). TCRdb trimmed public reads at Q25 via fastp, called clones via MiXCR and kept in-frame beta chains. Rows with a matching CDR3 protein are joined into one entry that keeps the most common DNA and genes. The V and J calls, along with clone size, are taken from TCRdb and not from the paper's own processing. For this sample there are about 510,000 distinct CDR3 sequences; about 14% appear just once. The ten largest clones capture roughly 14% of the sample.

At the junction V is shortened by 4 bases and J by 4 bases, with 20 bases in between. CDR1 and CDR2 (SGHAT, FQNNGV) derive from the germline V gene. The CDR3 holds 17 amino acids from the cysteine to the phenylalanine. The only DNA kept is the CDR3, 51 bases in frame from the first base. The TCR sequence derives from a woman aged 40 to 55 with Graves' hyperthyroidism. Sequencing was done on a sample of blood. In this chain, TRBV11-2 is recombined with TRBJ2-1; the D region is possibly TRBD1 or TRBD2, each matching across 5 bases. CDR3 protein: CASSSRGAGTLYNEQFF. The bases are TGTGCCAGCAGCTCAAGAGGGGCGGGTACTCTTTACAATGAGCAGTTCTTC.